The sequence of this T cell receptor beta chain was determined in a study of blood T cells in healthy people across ages. General study results and limits: Samples with more naive T cells showed higher observed beta diversity. Long-lived donors exceeded aged donors in naive CD4+ cells and diversity. Estimates of diversity drawn from one million T cells were considered underestimates.

The V and J ends lost 6 bases and 0 bases, in that order; junction bases with no gene match: 11. The CDR3 extends over 18 amino acids. The sample holds a few counts of this clonotype. Its specificity is not known. A second PCR, run for roughly 7 to 11 cycles, used a sample-barcoded 5' primer plus a J-beta primer mix. Every cDNA was tagged by a template-switch adaptor with 12 random nucleotides. TCRdb analysed the 5' RACE reads with MiXCR anew, one entry per CDR3 protein. The profile covers under 2,000,000 distinct CDR3 sequences, with just under 50% appearing a single time and 2% to 2.5% taken by the ten largest.

The clonotype was recovered from a woman aged 40 to 50 in good health. Input material: blood. This chain connects TRBV12-3 or TRBV12-4 to TRBJ2-3; 11 bases line up with TRBD2. CDR3 DNA sequence: TGTGCCAGCAGCACCCCCGGGGTAGCGGGGGGGAGCACAGATACGCAGTATTTT. Its translation is CASSTPGVAGGSTDTQYF.